Presented here are 28 T cell receptor beta chains from one specimen sequenced in a study of OX40 agonist ivuxolimab in advanced cancers. Sequencing was performed with immunoSEQ multiplex PCR; in TCRdb, only in-frame clones are kept and a portion is missing. The sample shows approximately 79,000 clones, 94% of them seen only once. The specimen comprised CD4+ or CD8+ T cells sorted from blood, sampled in a trial of the OX40 agonist ivuxolimab. The receptors shown here come from an adult with an advanced solid tumor such as melanoma, head and neck, liver or kidney cancer.

This chain links TRBV9 with TRBJ1-2; 9 nucleotides line up with TRBD1. Germline CDR1 and CDR2: SGDLS and YYNGEE. The CDR3 is 13 amino acids. The ends lost 0 bases at V and 7 bases at J; junction bases unmatched: 1. CDR3 residues: CASSVATGGGYTF. The DNA of the CDR3 is TGTGCCAGCAGCGTAGCGACAGGGGGTGGCTACACCTTC.

The chain joins TRBV6-6 to TRBJ2-1; D possibly corresponds to TRBD1 (6 bases). The V end lost 7 bases, the J end lost 2 bases, and 18 bases lay between the germline ends. From germline, CDR1 is MNHNY and CDR2 SVGAGI (reference sequence). The CDR3 totals 16 residues. The CDR3 is CASTPLQGLPYNEQFF. DNA for the CDR3: TGTGCCAGCACCCCCCTACAGGGATTACCCTACAATGAGCAGTTCTTC.

The chain uses TRBV2 and TRBJ2-3, with D possibly matching TRBD2 (7 bases). CDR1 and CDR2 (germline): SNHLY, FYNNEI. Trimming removed 10 bases at V and 2 bases at J, with 22 bases between. The CDR3 length is 16 residues. In DNA form, the CDR3 reads TGTGCCACCCGCCAGGAGGGAGGGGGTTTCACAGATACGCAGTATTTT. Translating gives CATRQEGGGFTDTQYF.

The chain carries TRBV27 and TRBJ1-2, with unresolved D. Germline V lookup: CDR1 MNHEY, CDR2 SMNVEV (reference sequence). The CDR3 contains 13 residues. Trimming stripped 9 bases from V and 7 bases from J, with 18 bases between. The CDR3 loop reads CASFPLGRAGYTF. The CDR3, as DNA: TGTGCCAGTTTCCCGTTGGGGAGAGCTGGCTACACCTTC.

CDR3 sequence reads: CASWGGGNEQYF. CDR3 nucleotide sequence: TGTGCCAGTTGGGGCGGGGGGAACGAGCAGTACTTC. The chain uses TRBV27 and TRBJ2-7; 8 nucleotides align to TRBD2. This CDR3 is built from 12 residues. V dropped 9 bases and J dropped 5; count of bases not matched to a gene: 6. Germline V gene sequence: CDR1 MNHEY, CDR2 SMNVEV (reference sequence).

Here the CDR3 reads CASTPGFNYGYTF. CDR3 DNA sequence: TGTGCCAGTACCCCAGGGTTTAACTATGGCTACACCTTC. The rearrangement joins TRBV19 to TRBJ1-2; a possible D gene is TRBD1 (5 bases). Germline V gene sequence: CDR1 LNHDA, CDR2 SQIVND (reference sequence). Trimming stripped 7 bases from V and 1 base from J, with 10 bases between. The CDR3 spans 13 residues.

This clone has a single count. This chain links TRBV6-5 with TRBJ1-1, with TRBD1 as a possible D gene (6 bases). Trimming removed 3 bases at V and 0 bases at J, with 11 bases between. Germline V gives CDR1 MNHEY, CDR2 SVGAGI. The CDR3 totals 15 residues. The DNA of the CDR3 is TGTGCCAGCAGTTATTTCGGGGGGCTGAACACTGAAGCTTTCTTT. It translates to CASSYFGGLNTEAFF.

V and J are TRBV7-2 and TRBJ2-1, with 7 bases that match TRBD2. The CDR3 consists of 12 residues. Per the germline V gene, CDR1 is SGHTA and CDR2 is FQGNSA. V was pared by 3 bases and J by 10 bases, with 3 bases of the junction left unmatched. The CDR3 protein is CASSFSGWEQFF. The DNA for the CDR3 is TGTGCCAGCAGCTTTAGCGGGTGGGAGCAGTTCTTC. The whole variable domain, filled in from reference TRBV7-2 and TRBJ2-1, reads GAGVSQSPSNKVTEKGKDVELRCDPISGHTALYWYRQSLGQGLEFLIYFQGNSAPDKSGLPSDRFSAERTGGSVSTLTIQRTQQEDSAVYLCASSFSGWEQFFGPGTRLTVL.

The rearrangement uses TRBV7-9 and TRBJ1-1; TRBD1 matches 7 bases. This CDR3 has 12 residues. Germline V gene lookup returns CDR1 SEHNR and CDR2 FQNEAQ (reference sequence). With V trimmed by 9 bases and J by 7 bases, 8 bases remained unmatched. This CDR3 reads CASEKGADEAFF. CDR3 DNA sequence: TGTGCCAGTGAGAAGGGGGCCGATGAAGCTTTCTTT.

This chain joins TRBV27 and TRBJ2-7; TRBD2 is a possible D gene (7 bases). CDR3 size: 12 residues. V shed 7 bases and J shed 4 bases, with 11 bases lying between them. Per germline, CDR1 MNHEY and CDR2 SMNVEV (reference sequence). The CDR3 spells CASIGGVYEQYF. The CDR3 DNA follows: TGTGCCAGCATAGGGGGGGTTTACGAGCAGTACTTC.

This clone was seen once. The V gene is TRBV27, the J gene TRBJ2-1; TRBD1 agrees at 11 bases. V dropped 2 bases and J dropped 6; count of bases not matched to a gene: 6. This CDR3 is built from 16 residues. Germline assignment: CDR1 MNHEY and CDR2 SMNVEV (reference sequence). The CDR3 region is CASSLVGTGGFNEQFF. The CDR3 DNA sequence: TGTGCCAGCAGTTTAGTAGGGACAGGGGGGTTCAATGAGCAGTTCTTC.

This clone has a single count. The chain recombines TRBV6-5 with TRBJ1-1; D remains unclear. The CDR3 runs 12 residues. Germline loops: CDR1 MNHEY, CDR2 SVGAGI. Trimming removed 8 bases from V and 1 base from J, with 8 bases in between. The CDR3: CASLNGNTEAFF. CDR3 nucleotides: TGTGCCAGCTTAAACGGGAACACTGAAGCTTTCTTT.

The V and J genes are TRBV18 and TRBJ1-3, with D maybe TRBD1 (5 bases). CDR3 length: 17 amino acids. The ends were cut back, 3 bases at V and 0 bases at J, with 15 bases in the middle. Per the germline V gene, CDR1 is KGHSH and CDR2 is LQKENI. The CDR3 spells CASSPRQQASSGNTIYF. The CDR3 coding sequence is TGTGCCAGCTCACCCAGGCAACAGGCCAGCTCTGGAAACACCATATATTTT.

The J gene is TRBJ2-3, the V gene TRBV5-8, with 10 nucleotides matching TRBD2. V trimming: 2 bases; J trimming: 5 bases; junction bases outside the gene matches: 11. There are 17 residues in the CDR3. CDR1 and CDR2 from the germline V gene are SGHTS and YDEGEE. The CDR3 coding sequence is TGTGCCAGCAGCTTATCCCTGCTCCTAGCGGGAGTAGATACGCAGTATTTT. As protein: CASSLSLLLAGVDTQYF.

This clone was found once. V usage is TRBV19 and J usage is TRBJ2-7; D is possibly TRBD1 (5 bases). V was trimmed by 5 bases and J by 3 bases, leaving 11 bases between them. The CDR3 has 13 residues. Germline loops: CDR1 LNHDA, CDR2 SQIVND (reference sequence). In DNA form, the CDR3 reads TGTGCCAGTAGTTGGGGCGGCAACTACGAGCAGTACTTC. Residues: CASSWGGNYEQYF.

The rearrangement joins TRBV6-5 to TRBJ2-1; tentative D call: TRBD1 (5 bases). The CDR3 sequence is 16 residues long. Per the germline V gene, CDR1 is MNHEY and CDR2 is SVGAGI. The V end lost 2 bases, the J end lost 5 bases, and 16 bases lay between the germline ends. The CDR3 protein is CASSYRGSPPNNEQFF. In DNA, the CDR3 is TGTGCCAGCAGTTACAGGGGTAGCCCCCCCAACAATGAGCAGTTCTTC.

The V gene is TRBV4-1, the J gene TRBJ2-1; tentative D call: TRBD2 (6 bases). Germline V CDR1 and CDR2: MGHRA, YSYEKL. This CDR3 comprises 15 residues. V was shortened by 1 base and J by 8 bases, with 15 bases between the two germline ends. The CDR3 here is CASSQGGTSTHEQFF. The CDR3 coding sequence is TGCGCCAGCAGCCAAGGGGGTACTAGCACCCATGAGCAGTTCTTC.

The rearrangement joins TRBV5-1 to TRBJ2-1, with D possibly matching TRBD2 (6 bases). CDR3 length: 14 amino acids. The germline V gene has CDR1 SGHRS and CDR2 YFSETQ. V was clipped by 1 base and J by 5 bases, with 10 bases between them. This CDR3 reads CASSLIAENNEQFF. DNA of the CDR3: TGCGCCAGCAGCTTGATAGCGGAAAACAATGAGCAGTTCTTC.

This chain connects TRBV6-4 to TRBJ1-1; 9 bases match TRBD1. V was pared by 2 bases and J by 7 bases, with 2 bases of the junction left unmatched. The germline gives CDR1 MRHNA, CDR2 SNTAGT. CDR3 length: 13 residues. CDR3: CASSDRDRDEAFF. CDR3 sequence (DNA): TGTGCCAGCAGTGACCGGGACAGGGATGAAGCTTTCTTT.

This CDR3 reads CASSLEGLAGGLNEQFF. CDR3 nucleotide sequence: TGTGCCAGCAGCTTAGAGGGACTAGCGGGGGGGCTTAATGAGCAGTTCTTC. The gene calls are TRBV7-8 and TRBJ2-1, with 16 bases matching TRBD2. The J segment lost 7 bases and the V segment lost 1 base, leaving 4 bases of the junction unmatched. This CDR3 comprises 17 residues. The germline CDR1 and CDR2 sequences are SGHVS and FQNEAQ.

This chain uses TRBV4-3 with TRBJ2-3, with TRBD2 identical over 9 bases. The ends lost 1 base at V and 3 bases at J; junction bases unmatched: 8. The CDR3 has 17 amino acids. Germline V gene data show CDR1 as LGHNA and CDR2 as YSLEER. The CDR3 DNA reads as TGCGCCAGCAGCCAAGGCCCGACTAGCGGATCTACAGATACGCAGTATTTT. Its translation: CASSQGPTSGSTDTQYF.

The chain couples TRBV5-3 to TRBJ2-7, with TRBD2 matching over 7 bases. TRBV5-3 is given ORF status, its function remaining uncertain. The J segment lost 1 base and the V segment lost 4 bases, leaving 8 bases of the junction unmatched. This CDR3 comprises 15 residues. CDR3 nucleotide sequence: TGTGCCAGAAGCCGCCTCGAGCGGGAATCCTACGAGCAGTACTTC. This translates into CARSRLERESYEQYF.

This clone was found once. V usage is TRBV4-1 and J usage is TRBJ1-2; D is ambiguous. CDR1 MGHRA and CDR2 YSYEKL come from the germline V gene. V lost 1 base, J lost 0 bases, and 12 bases lay in between. The CDR3 spans 16 residues. CDR3 nucleotide sequence: TGCGCCAGCAGCCAAGTAGCACAGAGACCTAACTATGGCTACACCTTC. Encoded protein: CASSQVAQRPNYGYTF.

For the CDR3, the DNA is TGTGCCAGCAGTTTCGGCGGGGGCGATGGCTACACCTTC. Translation: CASSFGGGDGYTF. This rearrangement joins TRBV27 to TRBJ1-2, with a tentative D call TRBD1 (6 bases). The ends were cut back, 3 bases at V and 6 bases at J, with 11 bases in the middle. Germline V gives CDR1 MNHEY, CDR2 SMNVEV (reference sequence). This CDR3 spans 13 amino acids.

The chain has TRBV6-5 and TRBJ1-2, with 7 nucleotides matching TRBD1. Germline assignment: CDR1 MNHEY and CDR2 SVGAGI. CDR3 length: 14 amino acids. After removal of 2 bases from V and 3 bases from J, the junction contained 3 bases not matched to a gene. This chain's CDR3 is CASSYGGTDYGYTF. The CDR3 DNA follows: TGTGCCAGCAGTTACGGGGGGACAGACTATGGCTACACCTTC.

This chain links TRBV23-1 with TRBJ1-3; no clear D. TRBV23-1 is treated as an ORF (open reading frame) with a function not yet certain. The length of the CDR3 is 15 residues. The V and J ends lost 2 bases and 0 bases respectively, with 8 bases between them. CDR3 loop: CASSQSRDSGNTIYF. As DNA, the CDR3 is TGCGCCAGCAGTCAAAGCCGGGACTCTGGAAACACCATATATTTT.

The rearrangement links TRBV7-9 to TRBJ1-1; D is ambiguous. The CDR3 covers 14 residues. V was pared by 3 bases and J by 4 bases, with 12 bases between. The germline V gene has CDR1 SEHNR and CDR2 FQNEAQ (reference sequence). This chain's CDR3 is CASSLARMGTEAFF. CDR3 nucleotide sequence: TGTGCCAGCAGCTTGGCTCGGATGGGCACTGAAGCTTTCTTT.

This sequence joins TRBV21-1 and TRBJ1-4. TRBV21-1 is a listed pseudogene. This CDR3 is 16 amino acids long. The CDR3 DNA follows: TGTGCCAGCAGCCCCCCGTGGCGAGGGACTAATGAAAAACTGTTTTTT. It codes for CASSPPWRGTNEKLFF.